This T cell receptor (beta chain) was captured by sequencing in a study of T-cell reconstitution after alpha-beta-depleted transplantation in children (dated by TCRdb to about 2016). Context from the whole study: Using TCR repertoire profiling, the study followed T-cell immune reconstitution in a quantitative way in children after TCRalphabeta/CD19-depleted allogeneic hematopoietic cell transplantation. What the authors observed across the whole study: Over the following months the frequencies of hyperexpanded clones went down, and after one year T-cell counts and TCRbeta diversity were mostly credited to newly produced T cells. In some patients, high TCRbeta diversity at day 60 was attributed to recipient T cells and intrathymic progenitors that had survived conditioning. Apparently early alphabetaT-cell count recovery about two months after transplant reportedly relied on only several hundred rapidly expanded clones derived from non-depleted graft cells.

From cysteine to phenylalanine, the CDR3 is 13 amino acids long. Only the CDR3 part of the read is kept: 39 bases, read in frame from the first base. CDR1 and CDR2, per the germline V gene (reference sequence), are DFQATT and SNEGSKA. The treatment or condition label for this specimen denotes: allogeneic hematopoietic cell transplantation with graft depleted of TCRalphabeta T cells and CD19 B cells. Transplant recipients were children who received TCRalphabeta/CD19-depleted allogeneic hematopoietic cell grafts. The method was PCR. Reads for this sample came from an Illumina HiSeq 2500. TCR library preparation used molecular barcoding, with unique molecular identifiers applied to normalize quantification of the TCRbeta repertoire. TCRdb handled the public reads itself, with Q25 trimming in fastp and clone calling in MiXCR, and kept productive beta chains. All rows with the same CDR3 protein become a single entry with the most common DNA and genes. This sample is represented by about a million distinct CDR3 sequences; about 31% of them were singletons. Together, the top ten hold about 28% of the sample.

On this clonotype itself: Its antigen has not been determined. One base away there is no much larger clone; base qualities are not given.

Sequencing was performed on PBMCs, mostly from graft donor cells, taken 360 days after TCRalphabeta/CD19-depleted stem cell transplant. The rearrangement joined TRBV20-1 to TRBJ2-1; perhaps TRBD2 is the D gene, with 5 bases matching. The receptor was derived from a boy under two years old who had a stem cell transplant for SCID, so the T cells may come from the graft donor. The CDR3: CRAAESSYNEQFF. The bases are TGCAGAGCAGCGGAAAGCTCCTACAATGAGCAGTTCTTC.